The next 18 T cell receptor beta chains were all read from a single sample in a study of T-cell reconstitution after alpha-beta-depleted transplantation in children. Unique molecular identifiers were incorporated when the TCRbeta library was constructed. TCRdb used MiXCR to reprocess the PCR reads, holding one entry per CDR3 protein. The data hold over 150,000 distinct CDR3 sequences, with about 7% observed a single time. The sample here was PBMCs, taken before TCRalphabeta/CD19-depleted stem cell transplant. These receptors were taken from a boy aged 2 to 10 with acute lymphoblastic leukemia, due to receive a stem cell transplant.

This clonotype was observed at least ten times. The chain has TRBV12-3 or TRBV12-4 and TRBJ2-7; D remains unclear. V was pared by 8 bases and J by 1 base, with 9 bases between. The CDR3 contains 12 residues. Written as DNA, the CDR3 is TGTGCCAGCGGGCAGCTTTCCTACGAGCAGTACTTC. Its translation: CASGQLSYEQYF.

This clonotype was detected only a few times. This may arise from a read error, as a much more abundant clone is one base away. The V and J genes are TRBV7-9 and TRBJ1-1; no firm D call. Trimming took off 5 bases at V and 1 base at J, with 8 bases between the two ends. Germline lookup yields CDR1 SEHNR and CDR2 FQNEAQ (reference sequence). The CDR3 is 13 residues long. The CDR3 here is CASSQRGNTEAFF. The CDR3 DNA sequence: TGTGCCAGCAGCCAACGGGGGAACACTGAAGCTTTCTTT.

The gene calls are TRBV7-9 and TRBJ2-7, with D maybe TRBD1 (5 bases). This CDR3 is 15 amino acids long. Germline-derived CDR1 and CDR2 are SEHNR and FQNEAQ (reference sequence). V was shortened by 5 bases and J by 6 bases, with 20 bases between the two germline ends. The CDR3 region has the DNA TGTGCCAGCAGCCAACGCTCAGGGAATAGTCCCGAGCAGTACTTC. Its protein is CASSQRSGNSPEQYF.

There are a few counts of this clonotype. This sequence joins TRBV3-1 and TRBJ1-1, with a possible D match to TRBD1 (6 bases). The ends were cut back, 4 bases at V and 3 bases at J, with 21 bases in the middle. CDR1 LGHDT and CDR2 YNNKEL come from the germline V gene (reference sequence). The CDR3 has 17 residues. The CDR3 coding sequence is TGTGCCAGCAGCCGAAGAGGGGGTAGAGGTTCCCACACTGAAGCTTTCTTT. Encoded protein: CASSRRGGRGSHTEAFF. Drawing the rest from reference TRBV3-1 and TRBJ1-1, the complete variable domain is DTAVSQTPKYLVTQMGNDKSIKCEQNLGHDTMYWYKQDSKKFLKIMFSYNNKELIINETVPNRFSPKSPDKAHLNLHINSLELGDSAVYFCASSRRGGRGSHTEAFFGQGTRLTVV.

The chain employs TRBV11-2 and TRBJ2-1; the match to TRBD2 covers 12 bases. Germline lookup yields CDR1 SGHAT and CDR2 FQNNGV. This CDR3 region has 15 residues. V lost 7 bases and J lost 8; bases outside the gene matches: 9. The CDR3 here is CASTGSSGRADEQFF. The DNA of the CDR3 is TGTGCCAGCACCGGTTCTAGCGGGAGGGCCGATGAGCAGTTCTTC.

This clonotype was observed a few times. The gene calls are TRBV7-8 and TRBJ2-3; 9 positions match TRBD2. V was pared by 1 base and J by 2 bases, with 4 bases of the junction left unmatched. Germline V gene data show CDR1 as SGHVS and CDR2 as FQNEAQ. CDR3 length: 16 residues. CDR3 in amino acids: CASSLELAGDTDTQYF. The DNA for the CDR3 is TGTGCCAGCAGCTTAGAATTAGCGGGAGACACAGATACGCAGTATTTT.

This clonotype was detected ten times or more. The J gene is TRBJ2-3, the V gene TRBV13; D perhaps matches TRBD2 (6 bases). The CDR3 is 12 amino acids. The germline V gene has CDR1 PRHDT and CDR2 FYEKMQ (reference sequence). The V end was cut by 5 bases, the J end by 9 bases, with 12 bases between. The CDR3: CASSPGEETQYF. As DNA, the CDR3 is TGTGCCAGCAGCCCGGGGGAGGAGACGCAGTATTTT. Full variable domain (rest looked up from reference TRBV13 and TRBJ2-3): AAGVIQSPRHLIKEKRETATLKCYPIPRHDTVYWYQQGPGQDPQFLISFYEKMQSDKGSIPDRFSAQQFSDYHSELNMSSLELGDSALYFCASSPGEETQYFGPGTRLTVL.

This clonotype was observed at least ten times. J is TRBJ1-1 and V is TRBV20-1, with D unclear. This CDR3 comprises 11 residues. Trimming left V 1 base short and J 11 bases short, with 11 bases between. Germline V gene sequence: CDR1 DFQATT, CDR2 SNEGSKA (reference sequence). Here the CDR3 reads CSARVRKEAFF. CDR3 in DNA: TGCAGTGCTAGAGTCCGTAAGGAGGCTTTCTTT.

The chain uses TRBV28 and TRBJ2-1; possibly TRBD1 for D (6 bases). From germline, CDR1 is MDHEN and CDR2 SYDVKM. The CDR3 contains 11 residues. The V end lost 9 bases, the J end lost 7 bases, and 10 bases lay between the germline ends. CDR3 bases: TGTGCCAGTTTTACAGGGAATGAGCAGTTCTTC. It translates to CASFTGNEQFF.

In this sample, this clonotype turned up many times. The chain is built from TRBV20-1 and TRBJ2-1, with no clear D. Trimming left V 6 bases short and J 5 bases short, with 11 bases between. Germline V gene sequence: CDR1 DFQATT, CDR2 SNEGSKA (reference sequence). This CDR3 has 12 amino acids. The chain's CDR3 is CSARRGDNEQFF. Here the CDR3 DNA reads TGCAGTGCCCGGCGCGGAGACAATGAGCAGTTCTTC.

The chain uses TRBV28 and TRBJ1-1; no reliable D call. V lost 7 bases, J lost 0 bases, and 12 bases lay in between. Looked up from germline, CDR1 is MDHEN and CDR2 is SYDVKM. The CDR3 has 14 residues. The CDR3 bases are TGTGCCAGCACCGAGAGCGTTATGAACACTGAAGCTTTCTTT. This gives the protein CASTESVMNTEAFF.

J is TRBJ1-3 and V is TRBV15; D gene unclear. The V end was cut by 6 bases, the J end by 4 bases, with 10 bases between. The CDR3 has 13 amino acids. Germline assignment: CDR1 LNHNV and CDR2 YYDKDF (reference sequence). This chain's CDR3 is CATRASGGNTIYF. DNA of the CDR3: TGTGCCACCAGAGCATCTGGGGGAAACACCATATATTTT.

The gene calls are TRBV28 and TRBJ2-3; the match to TRBD1 covers 7 bases. The trim removed 4 bases at V and 1 base at J, leaving 8 bases unmatched. Germline lookup yields CDR1 MDHEN and CDR2 SYDVKM. There are 16 residues in the CDR3. The CDR3 protein is CASSSGTAKRTDTQYF. The CDR3 DNA reads as TGTGCCAGCAGTTCGGGGACAGCTAAACGCACAGATACGCAGTATTTT.

This clonotype was recorded a few times. The genes are TRBV7-9 and TRBJ1-2; 7 nucleotides align to TRBD1. This CDR3 contains 15 residues. J gave up 4 bases and V 4 bases, and 9 bases lay outside the gene matches. Germline V gene sequence: CDR1 SEHNR, CDR2 FQNEAQ (reference sequence). CDR3 nucleotides: TGTGCCAGCAGCTCTTCTCGACAGGGACCCTATGGCTACACCTTC. Its translation is CASSSSRQGPYGYTF.

With regard to this clonotype: At one end, the junction sequence differs from germline, possibly due to a read error. The chain combines TRBV7-2 with TRBJ2-5; a possible D gene is TRBD2 (6 bases). The CDR3 loop spans 16 amino acids. Per the germline V gene, CDR1 is SGHTA and CDR2 is FQGNSA. The CDR3 is CAISSRGAGSQETQYF. CDR3 in DNA: TGTGCCATCAGCTCGCGGGGTGCCGGGTCTCAAGAGACCCAGTACTTC.

The gene calls are TRBV11-3 and TRBJ1-1; tentative D call: TRBD1 (6 bases). Deletions cut 5 bases from V and 1 base from J, with 11 bases between. In germline, CDR1 is SGHNT, CDR2 YENEEA. This CDR3 contains 14 residues. The CDR3 is CASSPRGQNTEAFF. Written as DNA, the CDR3 is TGTGCCAGCAGCCCCCGGGGGCAGAACACTGAAGCTTTCTTT.

This clonotype came up many times. The chain has TRBV6-6 and TRBJ1-1; 8 bases line up with TRBD1. The trim removed 5 bases at V and 0 bases at J, leaving 5 bases unmatched. The CDR3 runs 15 residues. The germline V gene encodes CDR1 MNHNY and CDR2 SVGAGI (reference sequence). CDR3 coding DNA: TGTGCCAGCAGTACAGGGGGAGGTTTGAACACTGAAGCTTTCTTT. Protein sequence: CASSTGGGLNTEAFF.

The chain employs TRBV28 and TRBJ1-6; 7 nucleotides align to TRBD1. V dropped 3 bases and J dropped 7; count of bases not matched to a gene: 6. The CDR3 is 15 residues long. Looked up from germline, CDR1 is MDHEN and CDR2 is SYDVKM. The CDR3: CASSFSDRWNSPLHF. The CDR3 DNA is TGTGCCAGCAGTTTCTCGGACAGGTGGAATTCACCCCTCCACTTT.